The 17 T cell receptor beta chains below come from one sample, sequenced in a study of T cells in Graves' hyperthyroidism and ophthalmopathy. Using RNA transcripts as the source, TCR beta CDR3 regions were amplified. Using the HTBI primer set, a first-round RT-PCR was run on the TCR CDR3. A single record per CDR3 protein comes from TCRdb applying MiXCR to the multiplex PCR reads. The profile shows more than 550,000 distinct CDR3 sequences, 45% of them singletons. The sample consisted of peripheral blood or thyroid tissue (not recorded which). The receptors come from an adult man with Graves' disease, either hyperthyroidism or ophthalmopathy (not recorded which).

The J gene is TRBJ1-1, the V gene TRBV19; TRBD1 is a possible D gene (5 bases). Between the trimmed V and J ends, which lost 8 bases and 8 bases, there was a span of 12 bases. Looked up from germline, CDR1 is LNHDA and CDR2 is SQIVND (reference sequence). This CDR3 is built from 11 residues. CDR3 loop: CASLRGDEAFF. Written as DNA, the CDR3 is TGTGCCAGTCTGCGGGGGGACGAAGCTTTCTTT.

J is TRBJ1-2 and V is TRBV29-1; TRBD1 matches at 7 bases. V lost 8 bases to trimming and J lost 6 bases; unmatched junction nucleotides: 6. Germline lookup yields CDR1 SQVTM and CDR2 ANQGSEA. The CDR3 consists of 11 residues. CDR3 loop: CSLEGGNGYTF. In DNA form, the CDR3 reads TGCAGCTTGGAAGGGGGCAATGGCTACACCTTC.

This clonotype came up many times. The V and J genes are TRBV29-1 and TRBJ2-5, with TRBD2 identical over 9 bases. Trimming at V came to 7 bases and at J to 4 bases, leaving 13 bases not matched to a gene. The germline gives CDR1 SQVTM, CDR2 ANQGSEA. This CDR3 has 15 amino acids. In DNA form, the CDR3 reads TGCAGCGCATGGCCAGCGGGAGGTTACCTAGAGACCCAGTACTTC. Its protein is CSAWPAGGYLETQYF.

The J gene is TRBJ2-5, the V gene TRBV24-1; D possibly corresponds to TRBD1 (6 bases). CDR1 KGHDR and CDR2 SFDVKD come from the germline V gene. Between the trimmed V and J ends, which lost 7 bases and 1 base, there was a span of 15 bases. The CDR3 totals 15 residues. The CDR3 nucleotides read TGTGCCACCAGCGTGACAGGATGGGGCCAAGAGACCCAGTACTTC. As protein: CATSVTGWGQETQYF.

This clonotype was detected ten times or more. The V call is TRBV7-9, the J call TRBJ1-1; TRBD1 aligns across 8 bases. Germline loops: CDR1 SEHNR, CDR2 FQNEAQ (reference sequence). The CDR3 totals 14 residues. V was clipped by 5 bases and J by 1 base; unmatched bases: 3. The CDR3 DNA is TGTGCCAGCAGCCGAGACAGGGGGAACACTGAAGCTTTCTTT. It codes for CASSRDRGNTEAFF.

The chain has TRBV10-3 and TRBJ1-2, with a tentative D call TRBD1 (5 bases). This CDR3 comprises 16 residues. With 6 bases removed from V and 0 bases from J, the gap between germline ends came to 17 bases. CDR1 and CDR2 from the germline V gene are ENHRY and SYGVKD. The CDR3 nucleotides are TGTGCCATCAGCGTTCGAACGGGGACTTCTAACTATGGCTACACCTTC. Translating it yields CAISVRTGTSNYGYTF.

This clonotype has a handful of counts. The gene calls are TRBV19 and TRBJ1-5; the match to TRBD1 covers 7 bases. The V and J ends lost 4 bases and 11 bases, in that order; junction bases with no gene match: 14. The V gene's germline CDR1 is LNHDA and CDR2 SQIVND (reference sequence). The CDR3 loop spans 15 amino acids. The CDR3 loop reads CASSSRDRTKGTQHF. CDR3 in DNA: TGTGCCAGTAGTAGCCGGGACAGAACGAAGGGGACCCAGCATTTT. Variable domain in full (rest from reference TRBV19 and TRBJ1-5): DGGITQSPKYLFRKEGQNVTLSCEQNLNHDAMYWYRQDPGQGLRLIYYSQIVNDFQKGDIAEGYSVSREKKESFPLTVTSAQKNPTAFYLCASSSRDRTKGTQHFGDGTRLSIL.

Concerning this clonotype: A much bigger clone sits one base away, suggesting this may be a read error. The chain uses TRBV29-1 and TRBJ1-1, with 7 bases fitting TRBD1. The CDR3 runs to 14 residues. The germline V gene encodes CDR1 SQVTM and CDR2 ANQGSEA. V gave up 7 bases and J gave up 0 bases; unmatched junction bases: 8. The CDR3 reads CSAKAGTVNTEAFF. The CDR3 nucleotides are TGCAGCGCCAAAGCCGGGACAGTGAACACTGAAGCTTTCTTT.

The rearrangement joins TRBV20-1 to TRBJ2-2; the D gene is possibly TRBD2 (6 bases). The CDR3 totals 16 residues. The germline V gene encodes CDR1 DFQATT and CDR2 SNEGSKA (reference sequence). The V end lost 3 bases, the J end lost 2 bases, and 16 bases lay between the germline ends. The CDR3, as DNA: TGCAGTGCTAGCCCTATCCGGGACTCTAACACCGGGGAGCTGTTTTTT. Translation: CSASPIRDSNTGELFF.

The chain recombines TRBV7-6 with TRBJ1-6; 8 bases line up with TRBD1. The V gene end was trimmed by 5 bases and the J gene end by 5 bases; junction bases not matched to a gene: 8. The CDR3 spans 16 residues. CDR1 SGHVS and CDR2 FNYEAQ come from the germline V gene. The CDR3 DNA is TGTGCCAGCAGCCAGGACAGGGTAGCGAATAATTCACCCCTCCACTTT. This encodes CASSQDRVANNSPLHF.

There are many counts of this clonotype. The genes are TRBV15 and TRBJ2-5; TRBD2 matches at 12 bases. Germline CDR1 and CDR2: LNHNV and YYDKDF (reference sequence). The CDR3 totals 15 residues. Trimming cost V 3 bases and J 5 bases; bases outside gene matches: 4. CDR3 sequence: CATSRTSGSVETQYF. In nucleotides, the CDR3 is TGTGCCACCAGCAGGACTAGCGGGAGTGTGGAGACCCAGTACTTC.

The table lists this clonotype with many counts. V and J are TRBV7-2 and TRBJ1-2, with 7 bases identical to TRBD1. There are 15 residues in the CDR3. J lost 5 bases, V lost 4 bases, and 10 bases had no gene match. Germline assignment: CDR1 SGHTA and CDR2 FQGNSA. The CDR3 sequence: CASSYGAGTEYGYTF. The CDR3, as DNA: TGTGCCAGCAGCTACGGGGCCGGGACAGAGTATGGCTACACCTTC.

The sample holds many counts of this clonotype. This chain links TRBV7-3 with TRBJ2-5, with a tentative D call TRBD2 (6 bases). The V end lost 2 bases, the J end lost 5 bases, and 9 bases lay between the germline ends. CDR1 and CDR2 (germline): SGHTA, FQGTGA. The length of the CDR3 is 13 residues. The CDR3 region is CASSLYGGETQYF. The CDR3, as DNA: TGTGCCAGCAGCTTATACGGGGGTGAGACCCAGTACTTC.

This clonotype was seen just once. It is likely a read error, because the conserved phenylalanine at the end of the CDR3 is missing. The limits of the CDR3 on the DNA are not certain, so only TCRdb's listed CDR3 is given. The rearrangement joins TRBV10-3 to TRBJ1-3; the table names TRBD1, a call not compared with the DNA. Germline loops: CDR1 ENHRY, CDR2 SYGVKD. Termini included, the CDR3 measures 9 amino acids. This CDR3 reads CAISGDTGY.

The chain is built from TRBV7-3 and TRBJ1-1; unclear D gene. CDR1 is SGHTA and CDR2 is FQGTGA in the germline V gene. CDR3 length: 13 amino acids. Trimming cost V 2 bases and J 6 bases, with 10 bases left between them. CDR3 DNA: TGTGCCAGCAGCTTAGATTGGGCGGCTGAAGCTTTCTTT. Its translation: CASSLDWAAEAFF.

A few counts support this clonotype. V gene TRBV7-9 combines with J gene TRBJ2-7, with 7 bases that match TRBD1. The V gene end was trimmed by 7 bases and the J gene end by 7 bases; junction bases not matched to a gene: 13. The CDR3 runs 14 residues. CDR1 is SEHNR, CDR2 FQNEAQ, per germline (reference sequence). CDR3 nucleotide sequence: TGTGCCAGCACTACAGGGGACGTATCTAGTGAGCAGTACTTC. Protein sequence: CASTTGDVSSEQYF.

A note on this clonotype: The junction departs from the called germline gene at one end, perhaps through a read error. The chain carries TRBV7-8 and TRBJ1-5; no clear D gene. The CDR3 length is 15 residues. Per germline, CDR1 SGHVS and CDR2 FQNEAQ. CDR3 in DNA: TGTGCCGGCAGCTTAGCCAGTTATAGCAATCAGCCCCAGCATTTT. Translated, it gives CAGSLASYSNQPQHF.